The clone carrying this T cell receptor beta chain has only one observation. Antigen specificity is unknown. The data belong to a study of memory CD4+ T cells and cytomegalovirus serostatus. General study points: CD4+ memory repertoires contained about two fifths of the roughly 160 reported CMV TCRbeta sequences.

Sequencing used immunoSEQ multiplex PCR; TCRdb keeps in-frame clones, though not all of them. The data show about 57,000 clones, under 80% seen once. Germline CDR1 MNHNS, CDR2 SASEGT. The V and J ends lost 0 bases and 7 bases respectively, with 8 bases between them. This CDR3 spans 13 amino acids. Single viable CD3+CD4+CD8-CD45RO+ cells were sorted as the memory CD4+ T cells. Positive selection with CD4 microbeads enriched total CD4+ T cells. The V call is TRBV6-1, the J call TRBJ2-3, with D uncertain. This clonotype was sampled from an adult in good health and CMV-seronegative. The sequenced sample consisted of memory CD4+ T cells from blood. CDR3 DNA: TGTGCCAGCAGTGAAGCTCAACAGAATACGCAGTATTTT. It yields the protein CASSEAQQNTQYF.